Sequencing of this T cell receptor beta chain was carried out in a study of T-cell reconstitution after alpha-beta-depleted transplantation in children. This clonotype was observed at least ten times. For TCRbeta, the library was prepared with unique molecular identifiers. One entry per CDR3 protein, called by TCRdb with MiXCR from the PCR reads. The repertoire holds around 680,000 distinct CDR3 sequences, with 16% as singletons. The sample consisted of PBMCs from the stem cell graft donor, taken from the stem cell graft. The receptor's source is a human donor who donated a stem cell graft to a child with acute myeloid leukemia.

CDR3 sequence (DNA): TGTGCCAGCAGATCCCCGGGACTACCGTACAATGAGCAGTTCTTC. Its protein product is CASRSPGLPYNEQFF. This sequence joins TRBV6-5 and TRBJ2-1; 7 bases match TRBD2. The germline gives CDR1 MNHEY, CDR2 SVGAGI. V dropped 6 bases and J dropped 4; count of bases not matched to a gene: 9. The CDR3 runs to 15 residues.